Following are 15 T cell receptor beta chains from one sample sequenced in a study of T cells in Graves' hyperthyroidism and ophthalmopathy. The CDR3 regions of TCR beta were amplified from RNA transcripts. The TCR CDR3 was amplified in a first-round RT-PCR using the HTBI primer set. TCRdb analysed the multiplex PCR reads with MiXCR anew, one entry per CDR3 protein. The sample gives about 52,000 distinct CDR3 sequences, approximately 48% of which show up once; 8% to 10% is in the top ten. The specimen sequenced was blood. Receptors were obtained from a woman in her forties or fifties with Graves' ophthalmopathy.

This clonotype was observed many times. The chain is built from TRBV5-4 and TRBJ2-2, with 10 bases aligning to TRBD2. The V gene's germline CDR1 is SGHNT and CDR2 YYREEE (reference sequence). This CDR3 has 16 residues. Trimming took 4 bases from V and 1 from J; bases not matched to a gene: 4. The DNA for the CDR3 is TGTGCCAGCAGCCCTTCTAGCGGGAGGAACACCGGGGAGCTGTTTTTT. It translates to CASSPSSGRNTGELFF.

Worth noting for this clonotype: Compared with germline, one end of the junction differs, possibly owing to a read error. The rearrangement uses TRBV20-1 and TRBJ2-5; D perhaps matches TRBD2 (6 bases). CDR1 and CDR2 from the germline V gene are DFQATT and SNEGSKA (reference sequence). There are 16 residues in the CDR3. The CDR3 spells CSVRGDRDCLQETQYF. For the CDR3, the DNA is TGCAGTGTTAGAGGGGACCGGGACTGTTTACAAGAGACCCAGTACTTC.

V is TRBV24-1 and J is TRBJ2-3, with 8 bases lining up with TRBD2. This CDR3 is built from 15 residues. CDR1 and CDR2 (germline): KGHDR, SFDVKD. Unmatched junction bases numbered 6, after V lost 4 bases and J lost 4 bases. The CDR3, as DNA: TGTGCCACCAGTGACCAAAGCGGGAGTTCAGATACGCAGTATTTT. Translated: CATSDQSGSSDTQYF.

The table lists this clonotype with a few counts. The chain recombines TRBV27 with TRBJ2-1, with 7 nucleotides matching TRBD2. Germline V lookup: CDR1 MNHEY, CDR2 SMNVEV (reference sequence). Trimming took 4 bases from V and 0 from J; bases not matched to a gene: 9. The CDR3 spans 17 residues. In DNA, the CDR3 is TGTGCCAGCAGTTATCAAGCGGGGCCAAGCTCCTACAATGAGCAGTTCTTC. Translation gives CASSYQAGPSSYNEQFF.

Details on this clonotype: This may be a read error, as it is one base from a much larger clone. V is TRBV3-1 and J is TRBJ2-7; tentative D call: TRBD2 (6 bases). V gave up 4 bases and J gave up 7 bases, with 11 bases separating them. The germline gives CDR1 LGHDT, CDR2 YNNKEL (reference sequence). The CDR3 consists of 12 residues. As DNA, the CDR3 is TGTGCCAGCAGCCGATCCGGGACTGAGCAGTACTTC. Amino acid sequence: CASSRSGTEQYF.

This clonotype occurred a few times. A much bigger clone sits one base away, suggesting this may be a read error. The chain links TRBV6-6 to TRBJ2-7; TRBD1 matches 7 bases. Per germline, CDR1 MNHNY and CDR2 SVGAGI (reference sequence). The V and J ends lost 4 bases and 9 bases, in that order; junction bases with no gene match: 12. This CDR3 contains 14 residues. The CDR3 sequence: CASSSSDRVNGQYF. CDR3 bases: TGTGCCAGCAGTTCAAGTGACAGGGTCAACGGGCAGTACTTC.

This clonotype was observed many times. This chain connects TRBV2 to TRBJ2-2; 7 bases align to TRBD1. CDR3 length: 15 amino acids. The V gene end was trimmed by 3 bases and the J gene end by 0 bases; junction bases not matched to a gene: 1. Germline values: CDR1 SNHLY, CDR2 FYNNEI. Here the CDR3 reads CASSEDRSNTGELFF. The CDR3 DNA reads TGTGCCAGCAGTGAGGACAGGTCGAACACCGGGGAGCTGTTTTTT.

The CDR3 DNA follows: TGTGCCAGCAGCCCGAGCCACGAGCAGTACTTC. This codes for CASSPSHEQYF. The chain recombines TRBV27 with TRBJ2-7; D is uncertain. V shed 6 bases and J shed 5 bases, with 8 bases lying between them. CDR3 length: 11 amino acids. Germline V gene data show CDR1 as MNHEY and CDR2 as SMNVEV (reference sequence).

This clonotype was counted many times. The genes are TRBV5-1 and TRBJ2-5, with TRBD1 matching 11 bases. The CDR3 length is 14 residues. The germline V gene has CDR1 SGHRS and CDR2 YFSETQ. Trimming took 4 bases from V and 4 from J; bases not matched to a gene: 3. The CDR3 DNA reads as TGCGCCAGCAGCCCGGGACAGGGGGGAGAGACCCAGTACTTC. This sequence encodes CASSPGQGGETQYF. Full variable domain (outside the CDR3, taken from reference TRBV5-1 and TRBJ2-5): KAGVTQTPRYLIKTRGQQVTLSCSPISGHRSVSWYQQTPGQGLQFLFEYFSETQRNKGNFPGRFSGRQFSNSRSEMNVSTLELGDSALYLCASSPGQGGETQYFGPGTRLLVL.

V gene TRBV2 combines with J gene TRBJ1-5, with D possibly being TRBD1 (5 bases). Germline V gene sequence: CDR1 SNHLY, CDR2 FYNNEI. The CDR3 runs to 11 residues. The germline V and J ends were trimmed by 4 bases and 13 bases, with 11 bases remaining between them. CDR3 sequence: CASSGDSQQHF. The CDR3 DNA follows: TGTGCCAGCAGTGGTGACAGCCAGCAGCATTTT.

In DNA form, the CDR3 reads TGCAGTGCCCCCCCCCCTACTAGCGGGACCTACGAGCAGTACTTC. Protein: CSAPPPTSGTYEQYF. This chain joins TRBV20-1 and TRBJ2-7; 10 bases are shared with TRBD2. V shed 6 bases and J 2 bases; nucleotides not matched to a gene: 10. Germline CDR1 reads DFQATT; CDR2 reads SNEGSKA (reference sequence). CDR3 length: 15 residues.

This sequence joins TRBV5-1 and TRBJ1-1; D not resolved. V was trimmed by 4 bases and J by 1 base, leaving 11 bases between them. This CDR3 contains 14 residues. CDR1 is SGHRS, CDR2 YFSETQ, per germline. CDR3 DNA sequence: TGCGCCAGCAGCCCGGACCTACCGAACACTGAAGCTTTCTTT. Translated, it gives CASSPDLPNTEAFF.

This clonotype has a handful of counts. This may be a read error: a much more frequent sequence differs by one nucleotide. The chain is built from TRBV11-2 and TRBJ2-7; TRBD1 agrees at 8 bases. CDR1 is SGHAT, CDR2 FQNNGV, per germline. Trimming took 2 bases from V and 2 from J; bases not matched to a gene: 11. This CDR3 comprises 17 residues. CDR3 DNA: TGTGCCAGCAGCTTACACCCTTGGACAGGGCCCGCCTACGAGCAGTACTTC. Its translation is CASSLHPWTGPAYEQYF.

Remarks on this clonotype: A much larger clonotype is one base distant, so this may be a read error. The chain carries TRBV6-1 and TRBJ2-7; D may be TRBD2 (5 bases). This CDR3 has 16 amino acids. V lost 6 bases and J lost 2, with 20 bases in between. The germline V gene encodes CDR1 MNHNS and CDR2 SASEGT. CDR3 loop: CASRRAEEFPAYEQYF. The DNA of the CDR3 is TGTGCCAGCAGGCGGGCCGAGGAATTTCCCGCCTACGAGCAGTACTTC.

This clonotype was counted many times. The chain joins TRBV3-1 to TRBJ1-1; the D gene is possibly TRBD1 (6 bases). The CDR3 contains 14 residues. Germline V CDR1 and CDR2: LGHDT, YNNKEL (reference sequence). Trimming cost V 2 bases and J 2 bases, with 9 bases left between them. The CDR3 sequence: CASSQQGINTEAFF. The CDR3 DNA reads TGTGCCAGCAGCCAACAGGGGATTAACACTGAAGCTTTCTTT.